This T cell receptor (beta chain) was sequenced during a study of blood T cell repertoires in COVID-19. Study-wide context: Italy, Spain and the United States were the sources of the convalescent and acute COVID-19 samples. Sample material is recorded as cDNA or gDNA derived from T cells, B-cell-depleted T cells, or PBMCs.

Per the original data handling: Amplifying reference gene primers gave estimates of nucleated cell counts. Profiled with immunoSEQ multiplex PCR; TCRdb holds only in-frame clones, not every one. Clonal size and the V and J genes are those of that table, whereas D and trimming came from the DNA. The table has roughly 150,000 clones, about 85% seen once. V lost 7 bases and J 5 bases, leaving 20 bases between the germline ends. Germline lookup yields CDR1 SNHLY and CDR2 FYNNEI. This CDR3 is built from 15 residues. This TCR was sampled from a woman in her fifties or sixties with COVID-19, enrolled during active disease. The chain links TRBV2 to TRBJ1-1, with no clear D. Sequenced sample: peripheral blood. The CDR3 spells CASIVGGGEDTEAFF. The CDR3 coding sequence is TGTGCCAGCATTGTGGGAGGCGGGGAGGATACTGAAGCTTTCTTT.